The next 21 T cell receptor beta chains were all read from a single sample in a study of cytomegalovirus exposure and HLA in healthy donors. A multiplex PCR was run with 60 Vbeta primers and 13 Jbeta primers. The protocol was immunoSEQ multiplex PCR, while the TCRdb copy is restricted to in-frame clones and leaves out a portion. The table shows 150,000 to 200,000 clones, with more than 70% occurring only once. The sample taken for sequencing was PBMCs. These receptors all stem from a woman aged 40 to 50 in good health and CMV-seronegative.

The chain is built from TRBV5-4 and TRBJ1-2, with 9 bases aligning to TRBD1. Germline V gene lookup returns CDR1 SGHNT and CDR2 YYREEE (reference sequence). This CDR3 has 14 residues. Trimming cost V 3 bases and J 2 bases; bases outside gene matches: 2. The CDR3 nucleotides read TGTGCCAGCAGCTCCGGACAGGGGAACTATGGCTACACCTTC. Translating gives CASSSGQGNYGYTF. Full variable domain (missing parts from reference TRBV5-4 and TRBJ1-2): ETGVTQSPTHLIKTRGQQVTLRCSSQSGHNTVSWYQQALGQGPQFIFQYYREEENGRGNFPPRFSGLQFPNYSSELNVNALELDDSALYLCASSSGQGNYGYTFGSGTRLTVV.

Comment on this clone: Other DNA sequences in this sample translate to the same CDR3. The chain recombines TRBV25-1 with TRBJ2-1; D not certain. The CDR3 contains 11 residues. The germline gives CDR1 MGHDK, CDR2 SYGVNS. V lost 3 bases, J lost 6 bases, and 3 bases lay in between. CDR3 DNA: TGTGCCAGCAGTGACCTCAATGAGCAGTTCTTC. As protein: CASSDLNEQFF.

The J gene is TRBJ2-3, the V gene TRBV11-3; TRBD2 is a possible D gene (5 bases). V was cut by 1 base and J by 0 bases, with 11 bases left in between. The CDR3 covers 16 residues. Germline values: CDR1 SGHNT, CDR2 YENEEA. The CDR3 DNA is TGTGCCAGCAGCTTAGGAGGGTATCCTAGCACAGATACGCAGTATTTT. Protein product: CASSLGGYPSTDTQYF.

This rearrangement joins TRBV7-9 to TRBJ2-2; 9 bases match TRBD1. Per the germline V gene, CDR1 is SEHNR and CDR2 is FQNEAQ (reference sequence). Trimming cost V 5 bases and J 0 bases; bases outside gene matches: 4. The CDR3 covers 16 residues. CDR3 in amino acids: CASSEGQGANTGELFF. DNA for the CDR3: TGTGCCAGCAGCGAGGGACAGGGAGCGAACACCGGGGAGCTGTTTTTT.

DNA for the CDR3: TGTGCCAGCAGCTTCGACAGGGGCGAAATTAAGAGGAACTATGGCTACACCTTC. Translating gives CASSFDRGEIKRNYGYTF. The chain employs TRBV5-4 and TRBJ1-2, with 8 bases identical to TRBD1. The J segment lost 2 bases and the V segment lost 2 bases, leaving 14 bases of the junction unmatched. The CDR3 runs 18 residues. The germline gives CDR1 SGHNT, CDR2 YYREEE (reference sequence). The full variable domain, rest sourced from reference TRBV5-4 and TRBJ1-2, is ETGVTQSPTHLIKTRGQQVTLRCSSQSGHNTVSWYQQALGQGPQFIFQYYREEENGRGNFPPRFSGLQFPNYSSELNVNALELDDSALYLCASSFDRGEIKRNYGYTFGSGTRLTVV.

The J gene is TRBJ2-3, the V gene TRBV27; D perhaps matches TRBD1 (5 bases). V was clipped by 3 bases and J by 5 bases, with 15 bases between them. In germline, CDR1 is MNHEY, CDR2 SMNVEV (reference sequence). CDR3 length: 15 amino acids. This chain's CDR3 is CASSFSSRGIDTQYF. The CDR3, as DNA: TGTGCCAGCAGTTTTTCCTCAAGGGGCATAGATACGCAGTATTTT.

The V and J genes are TRBV7-2 and TRBJ1-2, with D unclear. The V gene lost 5 bases and the J gene lost 1 base, with 14 bases spanning the gap. The germline gives CDR1 SGHTA, CDR2 FQGNSA. This CDR3 region has 15 residues. The CDR3 region has the DNA TGTGCCAGCAGCCTCCAACCTACCCTTAACTATGGCTACACCTTC. It yields the protein CASSLQPTLNYGYTF. The complete variable domain, with remaining parts taken from reference TRBV7-2 and TRBJ1-2, reads GAGVSQSPSNKVTEKGKDVELRCDPISGHTALYWYRQSLGQGLEFLIYFQGNSAPDKSGLPSDRFSAERTGGSVSTLTIQRTQQEDSAVYLCASSLQPTLNYGYTFGSGTRLTVV.

V and J are TRBV5-1 and TRBJ2-3, with TRBD1 as a possible D gene (6 bases). Per germline, CDR1 SGHRS and CDR2 YFSETQ. The CDR3 is made up of 13 amino acids. V was cut by 4 bases and J by 4 bases, with 10 bases left in between. The CDR3 DNA reads as TGCGCCAGCAGCGGATACAGGGCAGATACGCAGTATTTT. Protein: CASSGYRADTQYF.

CDR3 sequence (DNA): TGTGCCAGCAGCCCCTCAACAGGAATAGCTTTCTTT. This translates into CASSPSTGIAFF. The V gene is TRBV14, the J gene TRBJ1-1; weak D call: TRBD1 (5 bases). Germline V gene data show CDR1 as SGHDN and CDR2 as FVKESK. V was clipped by 4 bases and J by 10 bases, with 13 bases between them. The CDR3 length is 12 residues.

The V and J genes are TRBV11-2 and TRBJ1-3; the D is unclear. Trimming cost V 1 base and J 6 bases, with 10 bases left between them. Per germline, CDR1 SGHAT and CDR2 FQNNGV. CDR3 length: 14 residues. The DNA for the CDR3 is TGTGCCAGCAGCTTAGCGCGACACCTAAACACCATATATTTT. Protein product: CASSLARHLNTIYF. Full variable domain (missing parts from reference TRBV11-2 and TRBJ1-3): EAGVAQSPRYKIIEKRQSVAFWCNPISGHATLYWYQQILGQGPKLLIQFQNNGVVDDSQLPKDRFSAERLKGVDSTLKIQPAKLEDSAVYLCASSLARHLNTIYFGEGSWLTVV.

To note about this clone: This specimen includes other DNA sequences encoding the same CDR3. CDR3 loop: CASSLGQGGQPQHF. Written as DNA, the CDR3 is TGCGCCAGCAGCTTAGGTCAGGGGGGACAGCCCCAGCATTTT. The chain combines TRBV5-1 with TRBJ1-5; the match to TRBD1 covers 7 bases. The trim removed 2 bases at V and 7 bases at J, leaving 6 bases unmatched. Germline CDR1 SGHRS, CDR2 YFSETQ. The CDR3 has 14 residues.

The CDR3 DNA reads as TGTGCCAGCAGCGGCACAGGGTTTAGCACAGATACGCAGTATTTT. This sequence encodes CASSGTGFSTDTQYF. The rearrangement links TRBV7-6 to TRBJ2-3; D perhaps matches TRBD1 (6 bases). Between the trimmed V and J ends, which lost 5 bases and 0 bases, there was a span of 12 bases. The CDR3 runs to 15 residues. Germline assignment: CDR1 SGHVS and CDR2 FNYEAQ.

V is TRBV27 and J is TRBJ1-1; D remains ambiguous. The V end was cut by 0 bases, the J end by 7 bases, with 12 bases between. The CDR3 is 14 residues long. Germline loops: CDR1 MNHEY, CDR2 SMNVEV (reference sequence). Here the CDR3 reads CASSLSGGIDEAFF. CDR3 nucleotide sequence: TGTGCCAGCAGTTTATCGGGCGGGATCGATGAAGCTTTCTTT.

This chain connects TRBV5-1 to TRBJ2-3; 11 bases map to TRBD2. The germline V gene encodes CDR1 SGHRS and CDR2 YFSETQ. With V trimmed by 1 base and J by 4 bases, 5 bases remained unmatched. CDR3 size: 16 residues. CDR3 DNA: TGCGCCAGCAGCTTGACTAGCGGGAGTCGCGCAGATACGCAGTATTTT. Amino acids: CASSLTSGSRADTQYF.

The chain couples TRBV11-2 to TRBJ2-1; a possible D gene is TRBD1 (6 bases). CDR3 length: 12 residues. V was clipped by 4 bases and J by 7 bases, with 8 bases between them. The germline CDR1 and CDR2 sequences are SGHAT and FQNNGV. The CDR3 nucleotides are TGTGCCAGCAGCTATACAGGGAATGAGCAGTTCTTC. Protein sequence: CASSYTGNEQFF.

The chain carries TRBV11-3 and TRBJ2-3, with 7 bases identical to TRBD2. This CDR3 contains 16 residues. V shed 3 bases and J 2 bases; nucleotides not matched to a gene: 8. Germline CDR1 SGHNT, CDR2 YENEEA. The CDR3 region is CASSFSRAGVTDTQYF. CDR3 nucleotides: TGTGCCAGCAGCTTTTCGCGCGCGGGGGTCACAGATACGCAGTATTTT.

This clone appeared a single time. This rearrangement joins TRBV6-1 to TRBJ1-5; 9 nucleotides line up with TRBD1. In germline, CDR1 is MNHNS, CDR2 SASEGT. CDR3 length: 14 amino acids. J lost 2 bases, V lost 8 bases, and 4 bases had no gene match. CDR3 coding DNA: TGTGCCAGCTCGACAGGGGGGGGCAATCAGCCCCAGCATTTT. Amino acids: CASSTGGGNQPQHF.

The rearrangement uses TRBV7-9 and TRBJ2-2; D ambiguous. V lost 5 bases and J lost 5, with 6 bases in between. CDR1 and CDR2 (germline): SEHNR, FQNEAQ (reference sequence). This CDR3 region has 12 residues. The CDR3 bases are TGTGCCAGCAGCCGGGTGACCGGGGAGCTGTTTTTT. Translated, it gives CASSRVTGELFF.

This clone was detected only once. V and J are TRBV16 and TRBJ2-1, with 8 bases matching TRBD2. The CDR3 is made up of 16 amino acids. Germline CDR1 and CDR2: KGHSY and FQNENV. After removal of 0 bases from V and 4 bases from J, the junction contained 5 bases not matched to a gene. The DNA of the CDR3 is TGTGCCAGCAGCCAATCTCGCGGGAGGAGGTACAATGAGCAGTTCTTC. It translates to CASSQSRGRRYNEQFF.

As to this clone: The same CDR3 is also encoded by other DNA sequences in this sample. V is TRBV6-5 and J is TRBJ2-2, with TRBD1 matching 9 bases. CDR1 MNHEY and CDR2 SVGAGI come from the germline V gene. There are 15 residues in the CDR3. The junction had 4 bases not matched to a gene; V was cut back by 6 bases and J by 2 bases. Here the CDR3 DNA reads TGTGCCAGCAGGCGGGACAGGGTCAACACCGGGGAGCTGTTTTTT. Translated, it gives CASRRDRVNTGELFF.

This sequence joins TRBV2 and TRBJ1-5, with TRBD1 identical over 11 bases. Trimming cost V 6 bases and J 7 bases; bases outside gene matches: 5. Germline CDR1 reads SNHLY; CDR2 reads FYNNEI. There are 14 residues in the CDR3. The CDR3 bases are TGTGCCAGCAGCGGGACAGGGGGTCGACAGCCCCAGCATTTT. Translated, it gives CASSGTGGRQPQHF.